Described below is a single T cell receptor beta chain sequence and its context. What it recognizes is unknown. The data were obtained in a study of cytomegalovirus exposure and HLA in healthy donors. Findings and caveats of the study: Reportedly, fewer N-insertions than the roughly 690-donor mean appeared in an Asian-associated ancestry cluster in a later analysis.

Amplification used 60 Vbeta primers and 13 Jbeta primers. TCRdb's copy holds only in-frame clones and misses some; the assay was immunoSEQ multiplex PCR. The sample shows roughly 90,000 clones, 65% to 85% of them seen only once. The CDR3 sequence is 15 residues long. In germline, CDR1 is SEHNR, CDR2 FQNEAQ (reference sequence). The V end lost 5 bases, the J end lost 7 bases, and 15 bases lay between the germline ends. The chain joins TRBV7-9 to TRBJ1-6; D ambiguous. The clonotype comes from a man aged 18 to 30 in good health and CMV-seronegative. Sequenced material: PBMCs. CDR3 amino acids: CASSPRERSNSPLHF. The CDR3 DNA sequence: TGTGCCAGCAGCCCCCGGGAGAGGTCAAATTCACCCCTCCACTTT.